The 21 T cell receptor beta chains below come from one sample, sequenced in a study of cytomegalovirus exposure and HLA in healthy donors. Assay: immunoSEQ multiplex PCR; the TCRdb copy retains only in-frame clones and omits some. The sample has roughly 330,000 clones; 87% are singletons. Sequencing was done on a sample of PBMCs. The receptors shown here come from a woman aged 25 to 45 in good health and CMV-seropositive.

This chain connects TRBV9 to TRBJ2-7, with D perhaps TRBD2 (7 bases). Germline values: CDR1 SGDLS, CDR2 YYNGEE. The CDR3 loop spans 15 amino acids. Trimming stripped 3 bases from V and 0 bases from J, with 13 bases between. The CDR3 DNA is TGTGCCAGCAGCGAAGGGGGGGGAAGCTCCTACGAGCAGTACTTC. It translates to CASSEGGGSSYEQYF.

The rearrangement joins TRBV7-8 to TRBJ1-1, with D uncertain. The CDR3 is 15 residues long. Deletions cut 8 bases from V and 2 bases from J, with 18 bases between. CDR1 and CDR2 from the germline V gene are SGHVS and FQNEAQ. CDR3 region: CASRFWADDNTEAFF. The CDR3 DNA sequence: TGTGCCAGCCGGTTCTGGGCAGACGATAACACTGAAGCTTTCTTT.

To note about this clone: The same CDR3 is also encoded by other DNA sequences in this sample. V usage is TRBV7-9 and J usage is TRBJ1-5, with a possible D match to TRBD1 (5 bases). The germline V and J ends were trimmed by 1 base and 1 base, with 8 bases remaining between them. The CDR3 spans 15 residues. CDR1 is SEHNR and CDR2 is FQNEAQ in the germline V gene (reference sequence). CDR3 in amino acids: CASSLGGGSNQPQHF. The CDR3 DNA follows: TGTGCCAGCAGCTTAGGGGGGGGGAGCAATCAGCCCCAGCATTTT. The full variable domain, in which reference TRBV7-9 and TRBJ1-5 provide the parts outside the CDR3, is DTGVSQNPRHKITKRGQNVTFRCDPISEHNRLYWYRQTLGQGPEFLTYFQNEAQLEKSRLLSDRFSAERPKGSFSTLEIQRTEQGDSAMYLCASSLGGGSNQPQHFGDGTRLSIL.

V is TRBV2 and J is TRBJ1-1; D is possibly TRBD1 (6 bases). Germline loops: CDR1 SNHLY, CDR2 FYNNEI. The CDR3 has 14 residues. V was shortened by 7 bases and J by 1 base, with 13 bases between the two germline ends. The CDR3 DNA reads TGTGCCAGCAAGCAGGGGTCGGCGAACACTGAAGCTTTCTTT. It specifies CASKQGSANTEAFF.

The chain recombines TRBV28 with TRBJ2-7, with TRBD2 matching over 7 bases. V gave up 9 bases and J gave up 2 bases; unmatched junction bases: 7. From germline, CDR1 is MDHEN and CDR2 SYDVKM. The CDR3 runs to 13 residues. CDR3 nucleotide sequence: TGTGCCAGTCGTCTAGCGGATCCCTACGAGCAGTACTTC. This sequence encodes CASRLADPYEQYF. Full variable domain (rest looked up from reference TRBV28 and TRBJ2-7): DVKVTQSSRYLVKRTGEKVFLECVQDMDHENMFWYRQDPGLGLRLIYFSYDVKMKEKGDIPEGYSVSREKKERFSLILESASTNQTSMYLCASRLADPYEQYFGPGTRLTVT.

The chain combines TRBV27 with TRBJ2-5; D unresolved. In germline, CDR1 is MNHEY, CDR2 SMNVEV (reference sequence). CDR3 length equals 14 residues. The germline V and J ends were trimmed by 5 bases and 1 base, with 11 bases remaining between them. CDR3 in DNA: TGTGCCAGCAGTCCCCTTTGGGGCCAAGAGACCCAGTACTTC. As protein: CASSPLWGQETQYF.

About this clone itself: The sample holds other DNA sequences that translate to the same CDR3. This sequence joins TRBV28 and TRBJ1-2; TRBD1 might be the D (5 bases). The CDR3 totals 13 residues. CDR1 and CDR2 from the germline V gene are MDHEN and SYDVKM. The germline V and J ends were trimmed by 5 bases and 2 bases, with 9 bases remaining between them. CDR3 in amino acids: CASSLRGNYGYTF. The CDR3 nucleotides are TGTGCCAGCAGTCTGCGGGGGAACTATGGCTACACCTTC.

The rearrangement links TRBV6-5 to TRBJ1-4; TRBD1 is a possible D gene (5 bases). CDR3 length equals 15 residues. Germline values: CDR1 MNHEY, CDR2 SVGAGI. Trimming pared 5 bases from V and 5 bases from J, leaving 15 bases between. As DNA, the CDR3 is TGTGCCAGCAGTCCCGCAGGGTATGGAAATGAAAAACTGTTTTTT. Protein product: CASSPAGYGNEKLFF.

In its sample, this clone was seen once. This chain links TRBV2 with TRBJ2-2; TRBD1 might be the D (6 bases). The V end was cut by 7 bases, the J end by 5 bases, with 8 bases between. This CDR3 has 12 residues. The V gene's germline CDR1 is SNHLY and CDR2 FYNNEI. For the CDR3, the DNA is TGTGCCAGCAACAGGGATACCGGGGAGCTGTTTTTT. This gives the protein CASNRDTGELFF.

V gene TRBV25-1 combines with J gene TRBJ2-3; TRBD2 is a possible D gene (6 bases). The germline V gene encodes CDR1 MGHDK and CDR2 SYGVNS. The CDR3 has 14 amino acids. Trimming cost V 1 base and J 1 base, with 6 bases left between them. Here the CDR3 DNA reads TGTGCCAGCAGTGAATGGGGGGGCACAGATACGCAGTATTTT. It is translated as CASSEWGGTDTQYF.

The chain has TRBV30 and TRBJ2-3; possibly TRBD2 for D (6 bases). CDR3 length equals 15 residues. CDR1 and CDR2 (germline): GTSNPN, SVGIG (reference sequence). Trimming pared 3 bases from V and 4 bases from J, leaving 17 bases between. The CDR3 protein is CAWSPGGREADTQYF. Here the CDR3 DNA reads TGTGCCTGGAGCCCCGGCGGGCGGGAAGCAGATACGCAGTATTTT.

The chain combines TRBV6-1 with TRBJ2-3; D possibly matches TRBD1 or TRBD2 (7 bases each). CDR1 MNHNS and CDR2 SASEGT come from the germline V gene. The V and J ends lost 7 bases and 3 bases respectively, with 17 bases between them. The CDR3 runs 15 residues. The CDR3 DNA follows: TGTGCCAGCACCCAGGGGGACTATGAAACAGATACGCAGTATTTT. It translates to CASTQGDYETDTQYF.

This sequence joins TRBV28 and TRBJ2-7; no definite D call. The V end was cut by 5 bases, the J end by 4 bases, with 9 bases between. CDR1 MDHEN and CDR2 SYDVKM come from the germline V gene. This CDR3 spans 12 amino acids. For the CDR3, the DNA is TGTGCCAGCAGTGCGACGGATTACGAGCAGTACTTC. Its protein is CASSATDYEQYF. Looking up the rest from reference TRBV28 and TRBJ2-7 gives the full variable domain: DVKVTQSSRYLVKRTGEKVFLECVQDMDHENMFWYRQDPGLGLRLIYFSYDVKMKEKGDIPEGYSVSREKKERFSLILESASTNQTSMYLCASSATDYEQYFGPGTRLTVT.

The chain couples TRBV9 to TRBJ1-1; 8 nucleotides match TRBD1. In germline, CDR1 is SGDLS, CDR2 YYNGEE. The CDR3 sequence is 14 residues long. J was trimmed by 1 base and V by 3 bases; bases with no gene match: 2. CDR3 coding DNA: TGTGCCAGCAGCGAGGACAGGGCGAACACTGAAGCTTTCTTT. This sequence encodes CASSEDRANTEAFF.

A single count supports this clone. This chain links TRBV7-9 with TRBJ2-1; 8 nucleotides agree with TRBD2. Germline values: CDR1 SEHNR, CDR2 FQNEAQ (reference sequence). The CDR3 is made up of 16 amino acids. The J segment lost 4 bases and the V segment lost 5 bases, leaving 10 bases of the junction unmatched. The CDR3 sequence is CASSTESGLGYNEQFF. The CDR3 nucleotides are TGTGCCAGCAGCACCGAGTCGGGACTAGGTTACAATGAGCAGTTCTTC. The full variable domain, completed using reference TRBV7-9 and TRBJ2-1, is DTGVSQNPRHKITKRGQNVTFRCDPISEHNRLYWYRQTLGQGPEFLTYFQNEAQLEKSRLLSDRFSAERPKGSFSTLEIQRTEQGDSAMYLCASSTESGLGYNEQFFGPGTRLTVL.

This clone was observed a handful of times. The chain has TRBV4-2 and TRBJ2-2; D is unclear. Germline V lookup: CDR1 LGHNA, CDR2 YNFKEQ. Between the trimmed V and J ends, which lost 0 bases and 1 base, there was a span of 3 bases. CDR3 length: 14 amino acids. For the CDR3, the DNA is TGTGCCAGCAGCCAAGAACAGAACACCGGGGAGCTGTTTTTT. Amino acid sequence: CASSQEQNTGELFF.

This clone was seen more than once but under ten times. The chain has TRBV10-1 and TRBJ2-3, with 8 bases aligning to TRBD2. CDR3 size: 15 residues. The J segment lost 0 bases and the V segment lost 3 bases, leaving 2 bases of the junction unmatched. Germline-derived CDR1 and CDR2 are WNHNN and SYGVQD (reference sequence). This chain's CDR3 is CASSEASGSTDTQYF. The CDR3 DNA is TGCGCCAGCAGTGAAGCTAGCGGGAGCACAGATACGCAGTATTTT.

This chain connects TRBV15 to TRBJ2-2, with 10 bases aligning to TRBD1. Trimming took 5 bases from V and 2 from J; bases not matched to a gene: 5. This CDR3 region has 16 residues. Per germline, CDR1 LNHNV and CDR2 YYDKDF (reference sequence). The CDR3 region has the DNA TGTGCCACCAGCTCGCGGGACAGGGGAAACACCGGGGAGCTGTTTTTT. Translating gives CATSSRDRGNTGELFF.

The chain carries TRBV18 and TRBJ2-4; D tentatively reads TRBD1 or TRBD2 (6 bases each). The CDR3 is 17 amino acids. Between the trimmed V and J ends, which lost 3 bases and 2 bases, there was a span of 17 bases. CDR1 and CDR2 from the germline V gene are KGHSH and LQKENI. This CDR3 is CASSPYGGRGTKNIQYF. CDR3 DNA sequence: TGTGCCAGCTCACCGTACGGGGGCCGGGGGACCAAAAACATTCAGTACTTC. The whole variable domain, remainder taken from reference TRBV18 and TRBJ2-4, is NAGVMQNPRHLVRRRGQEARLRCSPMKGHSHVYWYRQLPEEGLKFMVYLQKENIIDESGMPKERFSAEFPKEGPSILRIQQVVRGDSAAYFCASSPYGGRGTKNIQYFGAGTRLSVL.

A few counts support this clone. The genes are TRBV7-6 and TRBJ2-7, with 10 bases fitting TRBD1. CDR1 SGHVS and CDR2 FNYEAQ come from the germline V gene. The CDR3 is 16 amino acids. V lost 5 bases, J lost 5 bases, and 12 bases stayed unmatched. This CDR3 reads CASSPTPGQGFDEQYF. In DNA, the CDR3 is TGTGCCAGCAGCCCCACACCGGGACAGGGGTTCGACGAGCAGTACTTC.

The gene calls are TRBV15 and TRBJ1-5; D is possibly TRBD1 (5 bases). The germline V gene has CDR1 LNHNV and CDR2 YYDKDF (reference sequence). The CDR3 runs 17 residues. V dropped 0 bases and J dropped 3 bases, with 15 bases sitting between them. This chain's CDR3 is CATSRDHAARVNQPQHF. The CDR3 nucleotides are TGTGCCACCAGCAGAGATCACGCAGCCAGGGTCAATCAGCCCCAGCATTTT.